The text below deals with one T cell receptor beta chain. Antigen: not known. Per germline, CDR1 SGHRS and CDR2 YFSETQ. V was trimmed by 1 base and J by 6 bases, leaving 19 bases between them. The length of the CDR3 is 17 residues. The data belong to a study of immune evolution from preneoplasia to lung adenocarcinoma. Study overall: HLA loss of heterozygosity: about 7% AIS, less than 18% MIA, about 35% ADC, none AAH.

Macro-dissection enriched premalignant or tumor cells before nucleic acid extraction. Here immunoSEQ multiplex PCR was the method, and the copy in TCRdb shows in-frame clones only, minus some. This table has approximately 4,900 clones, 76% appearing once. Study outcomes and limitations: Clonality was highest in normal lung, lower in later-stage lesions apparently. Top clone share appeared to fall from AAH through AIS, MIA, adenocarcinoma.

The chain recombines TRBV5-1 with TRBJ2-2, with D perhaps TRBD2 (7 bases). This sequence was found in a person in their 70s with lung adenocarcinoma. The sequenced material came from FFPE minimally invasive lung adenocarcinoma tissue. The chain's CDR3 is CASSLMAQGGRSGELFF. CDR3 DNA sequence: TGCGCCAGCAGCTTGATGGCACAGGGAGGGAGGTCCGGGGAGCTGTTTTTT.